This T cell receptor (beta chain) was observed in a study of blood T cell repertoires in COVID-19. On the study more broadly: Some COVID-19 samples were acute and others convalescent; all came from the United States, Italy and Spain. T cells, B-cell-depleted T cells, or PBMCs provided the cDNA or gDNA that served as material.

TCRdb's copy holds only in-frame clones and misses some; the assay was immunoSEQ multiplex PCR. The sample has about 88,000 clones, more than 90% seen once; the top ten hold over 1.5%. This clone has a single count. The CDR3 sequence is 14 residues long. J lost 2 bases, V lost 5 bases, and 4 bases had no gene match. CDR1 and CDR2 (germline): LNHDA, SQIVND (reference sequence). Input material: peripheral blood. The receptor was derived from a man in his 60s with acute or convalescent COVID-19. The V gene is TRBV19, the J gene TRBJ2-7; 9 nucleotides align to TRBD1. Here the CDR3 DNA reads TGTGCCAGTAGTGCCCGGGACAGGGCCTACGAGCAGTACTTC. It specifies CASSARDRAYEQYF.